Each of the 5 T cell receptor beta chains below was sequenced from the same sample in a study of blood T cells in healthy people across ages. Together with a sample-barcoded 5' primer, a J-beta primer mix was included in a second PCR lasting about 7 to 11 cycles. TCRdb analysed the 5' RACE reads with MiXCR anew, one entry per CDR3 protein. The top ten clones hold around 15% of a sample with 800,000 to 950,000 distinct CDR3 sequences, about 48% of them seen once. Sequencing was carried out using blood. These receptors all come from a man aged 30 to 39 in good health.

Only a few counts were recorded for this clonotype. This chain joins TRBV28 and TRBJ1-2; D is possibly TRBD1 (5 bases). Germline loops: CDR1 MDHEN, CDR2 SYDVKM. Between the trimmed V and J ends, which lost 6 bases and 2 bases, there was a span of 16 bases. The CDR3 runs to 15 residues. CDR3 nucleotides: TGTGCCAGCAGCCTCACCAGGGACTCAAACTATGGCTACACCTTC. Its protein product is CASSLTRDSNYGYTF.

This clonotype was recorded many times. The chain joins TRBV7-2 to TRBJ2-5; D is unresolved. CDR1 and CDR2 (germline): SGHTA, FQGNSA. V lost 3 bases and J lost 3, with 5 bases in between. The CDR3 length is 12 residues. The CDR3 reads CASSFREETQYF. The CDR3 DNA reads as TGTGCCAGCAGCTTCCGGGAAGAGACCCAGTACTTC.

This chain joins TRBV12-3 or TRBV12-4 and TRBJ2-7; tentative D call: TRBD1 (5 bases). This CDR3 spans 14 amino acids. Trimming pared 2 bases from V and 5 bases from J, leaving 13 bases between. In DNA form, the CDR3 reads TGTGCCAGCAGTTTATGGCAGGGCGCCGACGAGCAGTACTTC. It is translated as CASSLWQGADEQYF.

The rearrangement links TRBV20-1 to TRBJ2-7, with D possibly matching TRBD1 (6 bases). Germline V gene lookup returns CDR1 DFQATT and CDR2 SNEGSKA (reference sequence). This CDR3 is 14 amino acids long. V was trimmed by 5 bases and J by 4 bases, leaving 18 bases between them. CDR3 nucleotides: TGCAGTGCTCAAACAGGGTATAGTTGGTACGAGCAGTACTTC. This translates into CSAQTGYSWYEQYF.

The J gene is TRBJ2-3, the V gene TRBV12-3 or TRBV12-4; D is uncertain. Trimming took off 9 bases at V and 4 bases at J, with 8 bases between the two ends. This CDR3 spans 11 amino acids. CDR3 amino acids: CARGIPDTQYF. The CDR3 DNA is TGTGCCAGAGGGATCCCAGATACGCAGTATTTT.